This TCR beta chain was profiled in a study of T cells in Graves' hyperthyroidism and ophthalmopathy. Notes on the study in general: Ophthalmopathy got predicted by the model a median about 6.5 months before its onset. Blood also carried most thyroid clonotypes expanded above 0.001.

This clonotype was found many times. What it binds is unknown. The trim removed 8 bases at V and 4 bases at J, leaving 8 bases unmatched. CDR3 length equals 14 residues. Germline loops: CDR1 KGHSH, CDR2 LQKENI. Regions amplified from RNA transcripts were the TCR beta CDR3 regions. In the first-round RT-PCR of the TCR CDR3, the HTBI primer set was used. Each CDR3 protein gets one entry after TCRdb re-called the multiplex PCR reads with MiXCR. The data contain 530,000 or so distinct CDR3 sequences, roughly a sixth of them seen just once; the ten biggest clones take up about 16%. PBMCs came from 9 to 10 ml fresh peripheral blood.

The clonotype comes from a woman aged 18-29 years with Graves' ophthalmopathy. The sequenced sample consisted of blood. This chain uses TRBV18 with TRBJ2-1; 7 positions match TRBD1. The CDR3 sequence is CASSPRDSYNEQFF. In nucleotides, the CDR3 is TGTGCCAGCAGCCCCCGGGACAGTTACAATGAGCAGTTCTTC.